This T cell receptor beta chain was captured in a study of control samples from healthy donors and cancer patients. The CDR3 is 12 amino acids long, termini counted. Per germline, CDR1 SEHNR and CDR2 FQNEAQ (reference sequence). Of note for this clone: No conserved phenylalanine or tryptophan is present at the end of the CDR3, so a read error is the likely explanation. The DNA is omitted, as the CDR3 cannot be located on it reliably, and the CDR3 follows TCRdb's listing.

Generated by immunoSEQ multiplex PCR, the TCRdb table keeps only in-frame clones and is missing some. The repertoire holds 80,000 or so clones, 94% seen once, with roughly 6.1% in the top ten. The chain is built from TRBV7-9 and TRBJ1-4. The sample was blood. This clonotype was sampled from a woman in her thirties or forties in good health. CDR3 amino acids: CASIGGTGFVFS.